One T cell receptor beta chain is described in this entry. With V trimmed by 8 bases and J by 4 bases, 14 bases remained unmatched. The CDR3 is 15 residues long. Germline loops: CDR1 MNHEY, CDR2 SMNVEV (reference sequence). Individually, cDNA molecules had unique molecular identifiers attached to them. TCRdb re-analysed the 5' RACE reads in MiXCR, keeping a single row per CDR3 protein. The data show 25,000 to 30,000 distinct CDR3 sequences, around 5.2% seen once. The record originates from a study of early T cells in non-severe SARS-CoV-2 infection. Study at large: With bulk RNA from unsorted whole blood as input, sequencing yielded unpaired chains.

Sequenced: whole blood. The receptor was isolated from an adult who was a healthcare worker with PCR-confirmed SARS-CoV-2 infection or an uninfected control (not recorded which). This rearrangement joins TRBV27 to TRBJ2-7; 7 nucleotides align to TRBD1. CDR3 loop: CASFPTAGTVYEQYF. CDR3 sequence (DNA): TGTGCCAGCTTCCCCACCGCCGGGACAGTATACGAGCAGTACTTC.